Included here is one T cell receptor beta chain sequence, with context. In its sample, this clone was seen once. The antigen it recognizes is unknown. Per-base qualities were not stored, and no clone one base away is much larger. The data belong to a study of Ad26.COV2.S vaccination and SARS-CoV-2 variants (dated by TCRdb to the early 2020s). With respect to the entire study: Vaccine-arm donors came from COV1001, a multicentre, randomized, double-blind, placebo-controlled phase I-IIa trial of Ad26.COV2.S in healthy adults. Ad26.COV2.S was administered intramuscularly at a dose of 5x10^10 or 1x10^11 viral particles, either as one shot or as two shots given 56 days apart. The specificity and breadth of SARS-CoV-2-reactive T cell receptors after Ad26.COV2.S vaccination were assessed by TCRbeta repertoire sequencing. The TCR-sequenced set comprised approximately 32 samples: around 20 Ad26.COV2.S vaccine recipients, 5 placebo recipients and 8 SARS-CoV-2 convalescent individuals. Participants in the trial were split at random into five groups of five each, receiving low-dose or high-dose Ad26.COV2.S once or twice, or else placebo on both occasions. Blinding of investigators to trial group allocation was maintained during experiments and outcome assessment. On the study overall, not on this receptor specifically: The study lacked the statistical power to compare responses across vaccine doses or regimens. The authors noted that total T cell responses may have been underestimated by the TCR breadth and depth analyses. Vaccine and placebo recipients had comparable non-spike TCR breadth, which fits with the vaccine containing only spike. Compared with placebo recipients, Ad26.COV2.S recipients showed higher spike-specific TCR breadth (P = 0.0014). After vaccination, substantial breadth of spike-specific CD8+ and CD4+ T cell responses was reported.

TCRbeta CDR3 regions were sequenced with the immunoSEQ Assay. After extraction, genomic DNA underwent amplification by bias-controlled multiplex PCR, followed by high-throughput sequencing. Concerning the study's data processing: To quantify the absolute abundance of every unique TCRbeta CDR3 region, sequences were collapsed and filtered. T cell fraction was estimated by normalization of TCRbeta template counts to usable DNA, with usable DNA being measured through amplification of reference genes present in all nucleated cells. Repertoire TCRs were annotated as SARS-CoV-2-specific when V gene, CDR3 amino acid sequence and J gene were exactly matched to a known reactive TCR set. The reference SARS-CoV-2 TCR set came from MIRA and was filtered for enrichment in COVID-19-positive ImmuneCODE repertoires, removing public or cross-reactive TCRs. Using the MIRA antigens, annotated TCRs were further analysed by specific ORF or by position within an ORF. Breadth was defined as the number of annotated unique rearrangements divided by the total number of unique productive rearrangements, and depth was defined as the summed frequency of the annotated unique rearrangements. Two-sided Wilcoxon rank-sum tests were used to compare TCR breadth between groups. Entries here come from immuneACCESS through TCRdb and include only in-frame sequences with V and J called. Some clones fail to appear in such tables; in the studies checked, an unresolved V gene covers under half of the shortfall, and the cause of the remainder is unknown. V and J calls and clone size are given by that table; D and trimming were obtained from the DNA. The sample profile shows under 500,000 clones; about nine tenths of them were found once. Jointly, the top ten make up approximately 1.7% of the sample.

V sheds 2 bases and J sheds 4 bases, leaving 17 bases between their ends. From a lookup of the germline V gene, CDR1 and CDR2 are WSHSY and SAAADI. The CDR3 contains 17 residues, cysteine and phenylalanine counted. Only the CDR3 DNA is retained, 51 bases long and in frame from the first base. Explained via the paper, the treatment or condition label denotes: around 19 received Ad26.COV2.S at low or high dose, single or two shots; roughly five received placebo; per-sample allocation not given. Repertoires of vaccine and placebo recipients were sequenced from samples collected on day 63 after the first injection. In Cohort 1b, roughly 25 adults aged 18-55 years were enrolled at a single site in Boston, USA, between 29 July and 7 August 2020. Ad26.COV2.S was a replication-incompetent adenovirus type 26 vector expressing a prefusion-stabilized SARS-CoV-2 spike protein from the original Wuhan strain.

The sample here was peripheral blood, taken in a trial of Ad26.COV2.S vaccine versus placebo. The TCR sequence derives from a person aged 18-60 years who received the Ad26.COV2.S COVID-19 vaccine or a placebo. This chain joins TRBV10-2 to TRBJ2-2; the D assignment is uncertain and may be TRBD1 or TRBD2, with 6 bases supporting each. The nucleotide sequence is given as TGCGCCAGCAGTGAGCTCGGCCCGGGGGCGCGCACCGGGGAGCTGTTTTTT. Its translation reads: CASSELGPGARTGELFF.